The present TCR beta chain was sequenced within a study of PD-1 blockade in classical Hodgkin lymphoma. The V end was cut by 2 bases, the J end by 11 bases, with 13 bases between. Germline V gene sequence: CDR1 SGHDT, CDR2 YYEEEE. The CDR3 is 12 residues long. Sequencing used immunoSEQ multiplex PCR; TCRdb keeps in-frame clones, though not all of them. The repertoire includes over 20,000 clones, around 80% of them detected once, and about 40% sits in the top ten. Each patient relapsed following autologous stem cell transplantation, and prior brentuximab vedotin exposure differed. This material consisted of peripheral blood mononuclear cells (PBMCs), taken before the second cycle of nivolumab. The rearrangement uses TRBV5-6 and TRBJ1-1, with D uncertain. The receptor's source is a human donor with classical Hodgkin lymphoma. CDR3 sequence reads: CASSFSNDWAFF. The CDR3 DNA follows: TGTGCCAGCAGCTTTTCAAACGACTGGGCTTTCTTT.